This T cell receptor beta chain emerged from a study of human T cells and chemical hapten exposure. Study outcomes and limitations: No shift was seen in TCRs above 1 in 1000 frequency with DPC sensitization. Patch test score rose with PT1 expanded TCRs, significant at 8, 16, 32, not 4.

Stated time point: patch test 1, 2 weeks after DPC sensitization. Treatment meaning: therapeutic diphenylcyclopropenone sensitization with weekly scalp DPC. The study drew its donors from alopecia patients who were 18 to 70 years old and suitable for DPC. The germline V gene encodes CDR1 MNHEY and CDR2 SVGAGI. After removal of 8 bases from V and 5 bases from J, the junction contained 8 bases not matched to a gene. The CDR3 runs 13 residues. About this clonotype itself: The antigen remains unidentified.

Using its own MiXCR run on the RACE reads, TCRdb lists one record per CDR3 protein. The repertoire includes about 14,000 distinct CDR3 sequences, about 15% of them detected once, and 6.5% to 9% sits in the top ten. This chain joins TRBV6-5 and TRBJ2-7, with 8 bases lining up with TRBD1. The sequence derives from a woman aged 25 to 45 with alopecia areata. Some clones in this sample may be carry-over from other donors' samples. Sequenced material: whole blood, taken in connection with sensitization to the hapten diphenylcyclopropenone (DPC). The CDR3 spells CASGVRGQNEQYF. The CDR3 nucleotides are TGTGCCAGCGGTGTCAGGGGGCAGAACGAGCAGTACTTC.